This T cell receptor (beta chain) was identified in a study of shared clonotypes between healthy human individuals. The germline V and J ends were trimmed by 0 bases and 0 bases, with 12 bases remaining between them. This CDR3 is 16 amino acids long. Germline V gene data show CDR1 as SGDLS and CDR2 as YYNGEE. Original processing methods: Junction-only sequences produced by ImmunoSEQ had no quality scores, so filtering differed. Sequenced by immunoSEQ multiplex PCR; TCRdb stores in-frame clones only, minus some. D and trimming were read from the DNA, whereas the V and J calls and clone size are those reported in that table. Of under 2.5 million clones in the sample, less than 95% were seen once.

This receptor was obtained from a man aged 18 to 35 in good health. Some clones in this sample may be carry-over from other donors' samples. J is TRBJ1-2 and V is TRBV9, with D unresolved. The sample was naive CD4+ T cells from PBMCs. Specified subset: CD45RA+ positively selected. The CDR3 loop reads CASSVVAGLANYGYTF. In DNA, the CDR3 is TGTGCCAGCAGCGTAGTTGCGGGCTTAGCTAACTATGGCTACACCTTC. Full variable domain (outside the CDR3, taken from reference TRBV9 and TRBJ1-2): DSGVTQTPKHLITATGQRVTLRCSPRSGDLSVYWYQQSLDQGLQFLIQYYNGEERAKGNILERFSAQQFPDLHSELNLSSLELGDSALYFCASSVVAGLANYGYTFGSGTRLTVV.